This TCR beta chain was sequenced for a study of T cell responses to AZD1222 COVID-19 vaccine. Trimming at V came to 4 bases and at J to 5 bases, leaving 9 bases not matched to a gene. Germline V CDR1 and CDR2: SGDLS, YYNGEE. The CDR3 totals 15 residues. Sequencing was performed with immunoSEQ multiplex PCR; in TCRdb, only in-frame clones are kept and a portion is missing. The data show around 91,000 clones, 90% to 95% seen once. This TCR was recovered from an adult who received the AZD1222 COVID-19 vaccine. The specimen comprised peripheral blood, sampled 28 days after the second AZD1222 dose. This chain links TRBV9 with TRBJ1-1, with 9 nucleotides matching TRBD1. The CDR3 DNA is TGTGCCAGCAGCCTGAGGGGGACAGGGTTAACTGAAGCTTTCTTT. The encoded protein is CASSLRGTGLTEAFF.